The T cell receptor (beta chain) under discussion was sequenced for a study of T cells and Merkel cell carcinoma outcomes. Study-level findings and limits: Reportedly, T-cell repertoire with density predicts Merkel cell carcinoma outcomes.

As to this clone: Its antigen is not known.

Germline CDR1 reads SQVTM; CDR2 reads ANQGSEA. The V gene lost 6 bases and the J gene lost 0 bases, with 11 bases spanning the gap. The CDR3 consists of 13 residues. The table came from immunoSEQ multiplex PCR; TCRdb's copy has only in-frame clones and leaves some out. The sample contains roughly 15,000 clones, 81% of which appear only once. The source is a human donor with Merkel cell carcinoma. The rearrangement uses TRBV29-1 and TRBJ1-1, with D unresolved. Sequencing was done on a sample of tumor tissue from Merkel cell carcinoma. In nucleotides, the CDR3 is TGCAGCGTGGCCGTTATAGTGAACACTGAAGCTTTCTTT. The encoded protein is CSVAVIVNTEAFF.